Listed here are 29 T cell receptor beta chains from one sample, sequenced in a study of blood T cell repertoires in COVID-19 (dated by TCRdb to about 2020). Library preparation was by the immunoSEQ multiplex PCR assay. Sourced from immuneACCESS, this table was stored by TCRdb with only in-frame sequences that have V and J called. A share of the clones is absent; for the studies checked, an unresolved V gene accounts for under half, and the remainder has no known explanation. This sample lists over 250,000 clones; about 80% were detected once. 2.5% to 4% of the sample lies in the top ten. Sequences were obtained from peripheral blood. Receptor source: a woman of 80 years or more with acute or convalescent COVID-19.

The CDR3 DNA reads TGCGCCAGCAGCACTCACCAGGGGAACAATGAGCAGTTCTTC. Its translation is CASSTHQGNNEQFF. The rearrangement links TRBV4-1 to TRBJ2-1; D is possibly TRBD1 (6 bases). The CDR3 has 14 residues. From germline, CDR1 is MGHRA and CDR2 YSYEKL. V was shortened by 5 bases and J by 5 bases, with 13 bases between the two germline ends.

J is TRBJ2-3 and V is TRBV5-1; no clear D gene. CDR1 is SGHRS, CDR2 YFSETQ, per germline. The V gene lost 2 bases and the J gene lost 2 bases, with 12 bases spanning the gap. The CDR3 totals 15 residues. CDR3 sequence (DNA): TGCGCCAGCAGCTTTTCCCCAACAAACACAGATACGCAGTATTTT. The encoded protein is CASSFSPTNTDTQYF. Filled out from reference TRBV5-1 and TRBJ2-3, the complete variable domain reads KAGVTQTPRYLIKTRGQQVTLSCSPISGHRSVSWYQQTPGQGLQFLFEYFSETQRNKGNFPGRFSGRQFSNSRSEMNVSTLELGDSALYLCASSFSPTNTDTQYFGPGTRLTVL.

The rearrangement joins TRBV10-3 to TRBJ2-7; 8 positions match TRBD1. CDR1 is ENHRY, CDR2 SYGVKD, per germline. V trimming: 3 bases; J trimming: 4 bases; junction bases outside the gene matches: 8. CDR3 length equals 15 residues. Here the CDR3 DNA reads TGTGCCATCAGTGATCCCCAGGGGGCTTTTTACGAGCAGTACTTC. This encodes CAISDPQGAFYEQYF.

The gene calls are TRBV18 and TRBJ1-5; TRBD1 aligns across 7 bases. V lost 2 bases, J lost 7 bases, and 8 bases stayed unmatched. CDR1 and CDR2 from the germline V gene are KGHSH and LQKENI. This CDR3 comprises 15 residues. CDR3 protein: CASSPEGAEGQPQHF. CDR3 bases: TGTGCCAGCTCACCAGAGGGGGCGGAGGGGCAGCCCCAGCATTTT.

In DNA, the CDR3 is TGCGCCAGCAGCCGATATAGTGAGCGGGGGGGCCCAGATACGCAGTATTTT. Translated: CASSRYSERGGPDTQYF. The J gene is TRBJ2-3, the V gene TRBV4-3; 10 bases align to TRBD2. V was pared by 4 bases and J by 4 bases, with 11 bases of the junction left unmatched. The length of the CDR3 is 17 residues. CDR1 and CDR2 (germline): LGHNA, YSLEER.

This chain joins TRBV6-1 and TRBJ1-6, with D possibly being TRBD1 (5 bases). Germline CDR1 reads MNHNS; CDR2 reads SASEGT. V gave up 1 base and J gave up 5 bases, with 6 bases separating them. The CDR3 is 14 amino acids. CDR3 coding DNA: TGTGCCAGCAGTGAAGGACAGAATAATTCACCCCTCCACTTT. It codes for CASSEGQNNSPLHF.

The chain couples TRBV6-5 to TRBJ1-1; TRBD1 matches at 9 bases. CDR3 size: 14 residues. V trimming: 5 bases; J trimming: 2 bases; junction bases outside the gene matches: 3. The germline CDR1 and CDR2 sequences are MNHEY and SVGAGI. In nucleotides, the CDR3 is TGTGCCAGCAGTATACAGGGGGCAAACACTGAAGCTTTCTTT. Encoded protein: CASSIQGANTEAFF.

V usage is TRBV5-1 and J usage is TRBJ2-3; 8 bases line up with TRBD2. This CDR3 spans 16 amino acids. Germline-derived CDR1 and CDR2 are SGHRS and YFSETQ. With 0 bases clipped from V and 4 bases from J, the junction kept 7 bases outside the gene matches. CDR3 sequence (DNA): TGCGCCAGCAGCTTGGTTACGGGAGGGATGTCAGATACGCAGTATTTT. Amino acid sequence: CASSLVTGGMSDTQYF.

This clone was observed a few times. This chain uses TRBV20-1 with TRBJ2-5, with 7 bases that match TRBD2. CDR1 is DFQATT and CDR2 is SNEGSKA in the germline V gene (reference sequence). V trimming: 3 bases; J trimming: 5 bases; junction bases outside the gene matches: 6. The CDR3 extends over 13 amino acids. The CDR3 DNA follows: TGCAGTGCTAGTTTGGCGGGGGTGGAGACCCAGTACTTC. Protein: CSASLAGVETQYF.

CDR3 protein: CASSQVMRGTGPYYGYTF. The DNA of the CDR3 is TGCGCCAGCAGCCAAGTAATGAGGGGGACAGGCCCCTACTATGGCTACACCTTC. J is TRBJ1-2 and V is TRBV4-1, with 8 bases fitting TRBD1. The CDR3 is made up of 18 amino acids. Germline CDR1 is MGHRA and CDR2 is YSYEKL. Unmatched junction bases numbered 13, after V lost 1 base and J lost 3 bases.

The chain carries TRBV6-1 and TRBJ1-5; weak D call: TRBD1 (6 bases). Germline values: CDR1 MNHNS, CDR2 SASEGT. V was cut by 0 bases and J by 7 bases, with 25 bases left in between. The CDR3 loop spans 19 amino acids. CDR3 region: CASSEAVQGSAIAGQPQHF. In DNA form, the CDR3 reads TGTGCCAGCAGTGAAGCCGTACAGGGCTCAGCCATAGCAGGGCAGCCCCAGCATTTT.

The table lists this clone with many counts. The chain is built from TRBV19 and TRBJ1-1; D remains ambiguous. V dropped 1 base and J dropped 3 bases, with 12 bases sitting between them. Looked up from germline, CDR1 is LNHDA and CDR2 is SQIVND (reference sequence). This CDR3 has 15 amino acids. The CDR3 DNA reads TGTGCCAGTAGTATAGGGCCCGGGATTGACACTGAAGCTTTCTTT. Translation: CASSIGPGIDTEAFF.

The CDR3 bases are TGCGCCAGCAGAACATCCGGGACAGGGTCCCACGAGCAGTACTTC. It codes for CASRTSGTGSHEQYF. V gene TRBV5-1 combines with J gene TRBJ2-7; 9 nucleotides align to TRBD1. The CDR3 is 15 residues long. CDR1 and CDR2 from the germline V gene are SGHRS and YFSETQ. The V segment lost 5 bases and the J segment 5 bases; nucleotides outside the gene matches: 11. Full variable domain (rest looked up from reference TRBV5-1 and TRBJ2-7): KAGVTQTPRYLIKTRGQQVTLSCSPISGHRSVSWYQQTPGQGLQFLFEYFSETQRNKGNFPGRFSGRQFSNSRSEMNVSTLELGDSALYLCASRTSGTGSHEQYFGPGTRLTVT.

This clone was seen a few times. The chain is built from TRBV5-1 and TRBJ1-4; no clear D. V was trimmed by 5 bases and J by 0 bases, leaving 14 bases between them. This CDR3 contains 16 residues. Looked up from germline, CDR1 is SGHRS and CDR2 is YFSETQ. CDR3 bases: TGCGCCAGCAGTGAGGTGGCAACTGCAACTAATGAAAAACTGTTTTTT. Translating gives CASSEVATATNEKLFF.

The rearrangement links TRBV6-1 to TRBJ1-2; tentatively, D is TRBD1 (6 bases). Germline values: CDR1 MNHNS, CDR2 SASEGT. The germline V and J ends were trimmed by 2 bases and 5 bases, with 12 bases remaining between them. The CDR3 runs 14 residues. The chain's CDR3 is CASSEPGQSYGYTF. Written as DNA, the CDR3 is TGTGCCAGCAGTGAACCCGGACAGTCTTATGGCTACACCTTC.

The rearrangement uses TRBV4-1 and TRBJ2-1, with D uncertain. This CDR3 has 13 residues. V was trimmed by 0 bases and J by 9 bases, leaving 9 bases between them. CDR1 and CDR2 from the germline V gene are MGHRA and YSYEKL. The DNA for the CDR3 is TGCGCCAGCAGCCAAGATTCCCAGGTTGAGCAGTTCTTC. Its protein product is CASSQDSQVEQFF.

The chain combines TRBV3-1 (or the pseudogene TRBV3-2) with TRBJ1-2, with 8 bases lining up with TRBD1. The CDR3 is 16 amino acids. V gave up 1 base and J gave up 5 bases; unmatched junction bases: 9. The germline V gene has CDR1 LGHDT and CDR2 YNNKEL (reference sequence). CDR3 protein: CASSQAGTGPPYGYTF. CDR3 DNA sequence: TGTGCCAGCAGCCAAGCCGGGACAGGCCCTCCTTATGGCTACACCTTC.

The chain couples TRBV2 to TRBJ2-5, with 9 bases that match TRBD2. Germline V gene sequence: CDR1 SNHLY, CDR2 FYNNEI. This CDR3 contains 16 residues. The J segment lost 4 bases and the V segment lost 3 bases, leaving 9 bases of the junction unmatched. This CDR3 is CASSEGGTSTGETQYF. The CDR3 DNA reads as TGTGCCAGCAGTGAGGGTGGGACTAGCACGGGAGAGACCCAGTACTTC.

This clone was recorded a few times. The chain is built from TRBV4-1 and TRBJ1-2; 10 bases match TRBD1. Germline V CDR1 and CDR2: MGHRA, YSYEKL. The V segment lost 0 bases and the J segment 5 bases; nucleotides outside the gene matches: 9. The CDR3 covers 17 residues. The CDR3 coding sequence is TGCGCCAGCAGCCAAGATCTCACCGGGACAGGGGTGTATGGCTACACCTTC. This translates into CASSQDLTGTGVYGYTF.

This clone showed up just a few times. The chain couples TRBV11-2 to TRBJ2-1; 14 bases align to TRBD2. V lost 2 bases to trimming and J lost 6 bases; unmatched junction nucleotides: 9. The CDR3 length is 18 residues. Germline assignment: CDR1 SGHAT and CDR2 FQNNGV. The CDR3 spells CASSLLGGTSGRGNEQFF. In nucleotides, the CDR3 is TGTGCCAGCAGCTTATTAGGGGGGACTAGCGGGAGAGGCAATGAGCAGTTCTTC.

The gene calls are TRBV4-2 and TRBJ2-3, with 7 bases lining up with TRBD2. V gave up 2 bases and J gave up 3 bases; unmatched junction bases: 11. Per germline, CDR1 LGHNA and CDR2 YNFKEQ. The CDR3 covers 17 residues. As DNA, the CDR3 is TGTGCCAGCAGCCAACCTGAGCGGGGACTAAAAACAGATACGCAGTATTTT. It translates to CASSQPERGLKTDTQYF.

The chain employs TRBV11-2 and TRBJ2-1; D ambiguous. Trimming pared 2 bases from V and 2 bases from J, leaving 4 bases between. This CDR3 spans 13 amino acids. Germline loops: CDR1 SGHAT, CDR2 FQNNGV. CDR3 protein: CASSLTAYNEQFF. The CDR3 region has the DNA TGTGCCAGCAGCTTAACGGCCTACAATGAGCAGTTCTTC. Looking up the rest from reference TRBV11-2 and TRBJ2-1 gives the full variable domain: EAGVAQSPRYKIIEKRQSVAFWCNPISGHATLYWYQQILGQGPKLLIQFQNNGVVDDSQLPKDRFSAERLKGVDSTLKIQPAKLEDSAVYLCASSLTAYNEQFFGPGTRLTVL.

Written as DNA, the CDR3 is TGTGCCAGCAGTGGGACCGGGACATGGGGGATTGCGGTTCAGCCCCAGCATTTT. Its protein product is CASSGTGTWGIAVQPQHF. V is TRBV27 and J is TRBJ1-5; D is possibly TRBD1 (6 bases). The germline CDR1 and CDR2 sequences are MNHEY and SMNVEV (reference sequence). Deletions cut 5 bases from V and 6 bases from J, with 26 bases between. The CDR3 has 18 amino acids.

The chain joins TRBV6-1 to TRBJ1-1; D uncertain. CDR1 MNHNS and CDR2 SASEGT come from the germline V gene. The CDR3 extends over 12 amino acids. V gave up 3 bases and J gave up 5 bases, with 7 bases separating them. The CDR3 bases are TGTGCCAGCAGTGAGTATGAGACTGAAGCTTTCTTT. Protein sequence: CASSEYETEAFF.

The chain couples TRBV5-4 to TRBJ2-7; D uncertain. Germline V gene lookup returns CDR1 SGHNT and CDR2 YYREEE (reference sequence). The germline V and J ends were trimmed by 9 bases and 3 bases, with 16 bases remaining between them. The CDR3 extends over 13 amino acids. The CDR3 reads CATHPQAGYEQYF. In DNA form, the CDR3 reads TGTGCCACCCACCCCCAGGCAGGCTACGAGCAGTACTTC.

The rearrangement uses TRBV6-6 and TRBJ1-1; 8 nucleotides match TRBD1. This CDR3 has 16 amino acids. The germline V gene encodes CDR1 MNHNY and CDR2 SVGAGI (reference sequence). The J segment lost 3 bases and the V segment lost 5 bases, leaving 11 bases of the junction unmatched. The CDR3, as DNA: TGTGCCAGCAGTCCACTTTCCGGGACAGGTTACACTGAAGCTTTCTTT. Encoded protein: CASSPLSGTGYTEAFF.

The CDR3 is CASSPGAGLEGYEQYF. The CDR3 DNA sequence: TGCGCCAGCAGCCCGGGCGCGGGGTTGGAGGGCTACGAGCAGTACTTC. V usage is TRBV5-1 and J usage is TRBJ2-7; D is possibly TRBD2 (6 bases). CDR3 size: 16 residues. Germline V gene lookup returns CDR1 SGHRS and CDR2 YFSETQ. V lost 4 bases to trimming and J lost 3 bases, with 20 bases between them. The variable domain in full, with the rest retrieved from reference TRBV5-1 and TRBJ2-7, is KAGVTQTPRYLIKTRGQQVTLSCSPISGHRSVSWYQQTPGQGLQFLFEYFSETQRNKGNFPGRFSGRQFSNSRSEMNVSTLELGDSALYLCASSPGAGLEGYEQYFGPGTRLTVT.

V gene TRBV7-9 combines with J gene TRBJ1-5; 7 nucleotides align to TRBD1. Germline V gene sequence: CDR1 SEHNR, CDR2 FQNEAQ (reference sequence). Trimming removed 4 bases from V and 3 bases from J; junction bases left unmatched: 3. The CDR3 totals 14 residues. The chain's CDR3 is CASSSQGHNQPQHF. Written as DNA, the CDR3 is TGTGCCAGCAGCTCACAGGGGCACAATCAGCCCCAGCATTTT.

This clone was observed once. The chain carries TRBV25-1 and TRBJ2-5, with a weak D call TRBD2 (6 bases). Germline V gene data show CDR1 as MGHDK and CDR2 as SYGVNS. V lost 3 bases and J 4 bases, leaving 15 bases between the germline ends. The CDR3 is 15 amino acids. CDR3 nucleotides: TGTGCCAGCAGTGACCCCTCGACTAGGCCAGAGACCCAGTACTTC. Translated: CASSDPSTRPETQYF.